Listed here are 25 T cell receptor beta chains from one sample, sequenced in a study of T cell changes during pregnancy in multiple sclerosis (dated by TCRdb to between 2019 and 2020). The receptor library was made with the immunoSEQ multiplex PCR assay. Not all clones reach the TCRdb copy of this immuneACCESS table, which keeps in-frame sequences only. Checked studies attribute under half of the gap to unresolved V genes and leave the rest unexplained. The sample data list more than 40,000 clones, and 85% to 95% of these were observed just once. The ten largest clones take up approximately 0.59% of the sample. This sample comprised CD4+ T cells from peripheral blood mononuclear cells, obtained in the second trimester of pregnancy. The receptors derive from a female donor with multiple sclerosis, enrolled in a pregnancy study.

This clone is a singleton in its sample. The junction departs from the called germline gene at one end, perhaps through a read error. The CDR3 DNA follows: TGTGCCAGCAGCCTCAAGACAGGGAACGCTGAAGCTTTCTTT. Protein: CASSLKTGNAEAFF. V gene TRBV14 combines with J gene TRBJ1-1, with 7 bases that match TRBD1. Germline V gene lookup returns CDR1 SGHDN and CDR2 FVKESK. This CDR3 is 14 amino acids long.

The V gene is TRBV12-5, the J gene TRBJ1-1, with 8 bases fitting TRBD1. Germline CDR1 is LGHNT and CDR2 is FRNRAP. The CDR3 consists of 15 residues. V was clipped by 1 base and J by 4 bases; unmatched bases: 5. CDR3 amino acids: CASGLGDRGGTEAFF. In DNA form, the CDR3 reads TGTGCTAGTGGTTTGGGCGACAGGGGTGGCACTGAAGCTTTCTTT.

The gene calls are TRBV7-8 and TRBJ1-5, with 7 bases matching TRBD1. The CDR3 loop spans 14 amino acids. The V gene end was trimmed by 6 bases and the J gene end by 2 bases; junction bases not matched to a gene: 4. Germline CDR1 is SGHVS and CDR2 is FQNEAQ. CDR3 nucleotides: TGTGCCAGCAGTGAGGGGGCGGGCAATCAGCCCCAGCATTTT. This gives the protein CASSEGAGNQPQHF.

V usage is TRBV7-3 and J usage is TRBJ1-1; the match to TRBD1 covers 9 bases. CDR1 and CDR2 from the germline V gene are SGHTA and FQGTGA. CDR3 length: 14 residues. V was pared by 1 base and J by 4 bases, with 1 base of the junction left unmatched. In DNA form, the CDR3 reads TGTGCCAGCAGCTTAAACAGGGGGCTCACTGAAGCTTTCTTT. Encoded protein: CASSLNRGLTEAFF.

The J gene is TRBJ1-5, the V gene TRBV27; possibly TRBD1 for D (5 bases). CDR1 and CDR2 from the germline V gene are MNHEY and SMNVEV (reference sequence). The CDR3 length is 13 residues. Deletions cut 11 bases from V and 2 bases from J, with 13 bases between. The CDR3 loop reads CAAGRRGNQPQHF. Written as DNA, the CDR3 is TGTGCCGCGGGGCGCAGGGGCAATCAGCCCCAGCATTTT.

J is TRBJ1-6 and V is TRBV18; 9 nucleotides agree with TRBD1. The CDR3 is made up of 16 amino acids. The germline gives CDR1 KGHSH, CDR2 LQKENI. J gave up 10 bases and V 5 bases, and 12 bases lay outside the gene matches. CDR3 in amino acids: CASSASSDRGNSPLHF. The CDR3 nucleotides read TGTGCCAGCTCAGCGTCTTCGGACAGGGGAAACTCACCCCTCCACTTT.

V is TRBV2 and J is TRBJ1-3, with TRBD1 as a possible D gene (5 bases). CDR3 length: 15 amino acids. Trimming removed 6 bases from V and 5 bases from J, with 17 bases in between. Per germline, CDR1 SNHLY and CDR2 FYNNEI. CDR3 in DNA: TGTGCCAGCAGCCCATCCGAGGCAGGGAGAAACACCATATATTTT. It specifies CASSPSEAGRNTIYF.

This chain uses TRBV10-1 with TRBJ2-3; TRBD2 agrees at 10 bases. CDR3 length: 18 residues. Losses at the gene ends were 9 bases for V and 1 base for J; bases not matched to a gene: 16. CDR1 and CDR2 (germline): WNHNN, SYGVQD (reference sequence). This CDR3 reads CARHPVAGGPHCTDTQYF. DNA of the CDR3: TGCGCCAGACATCCCGTAGCGGGGGGACCACATTGCACAGATACGCAGTATTTT.

The chain couples TRBV4-3 to TRBJ2-5; 7 nucleotides line up with TRBD2. CDR3 length equals 15 residues. The germline CDR1 and CDR2 sequences are LGHNA and YSLEER. V shed 3 bases and J 2 bases; nucleotides not matched to a gene: 6. Here the CDR3 reads CASSHRRGRQETQYF. The CDR3 coding sequence is TGCGCCAGCAGCCACCGGCGGGGGAGACAAGAGACCCAGTACTTC.

This chain connects TRBV5-1 to TRBJ1-5; 8 bases are shared with TRBD1. CDR3 length: 16 residues. With V trimmed by 0 bases and J by 2 bases, 4 bases remained unmatched. Germline values: CDR1 SGHRS, CDR2 YFSETQ. CDR3 loop: CASSLGGGQGNQPQHF. In DNA form, the CDR3 reads TGCGCCAGCAGCTTGGGGGGGGGACAGGGCAATCAGCCCCAGCATTTT.

V is TRBV7-2 and J is TRBJ1-2; D remains ambiguous. The CDR3 spans 13 residues. V was pared by 1 base and J by 4 bases, with 7 bases between. From germline, CDR1 is SGHTA and CDR2 FQGNSA. The CDR3 DNA follows: TGTGCCAGCAGCTTAGACCCAGTCTATGGCTACACCTTC. Protein: CASSLDPVYGYTF.

The chain couples TRBV18 to TRBJ1-1; a weak D match, TRBD1 (6 bases). CDR1 and CDR2 (germline): KGHSH, LQKENI. The CDR3 length is 14 residues. Trimming removed 3 bases at V and 1 base at J, with 9 bases between. CDR3 protein: CASSPWGQNTEAFF. In nucleotides, the CDR3 is TGTGCCAGCTCACCGTGGGGGCAGAACACTGAAGCTTTCTTT. Full variable domain (rest looked up from reference TRBV18 and TRBJ1-1): NAGVMQNPRHLVRRRGQEARLRCSPMKGHSHVYWYRQLPEEGLKFMVYLQKENIIDESGMPKERFSAEFPKEGPSILRIQQVVRGDSAAYFCASSPWGQNTEAFFGQGTRLTVV.

The chain has TRBV15 and TRBJ1-1; perhaps TRBD1 as D (5 bases). V was trimmed by 0 bases and J by 1 base, leaving 9 bases between them. Germline V gene lookup returns CDR1 LNHNV and CDR2 YYDKDF (reference sequence). CDR3 length equals 15 residues. The CDR3 DNA reads as TGTGCCACCAGCAGAGAGACAGTTAGGAACACTGAAGCTTTCTTT. Translated, it gives CATSRETVRNTEAFF.

The rearrangement joins TRBV4-1 to TRBJ1-2; D remains ambiguous. Trimming removed 5 bases at V and 0 bases at J, with 10 bases between. Germline assignment: CDR1 MGHRA and CDR2 YSYEKL. The CDR3 is made up of 14 amino acids. DNA of the CDR3: TGCGCCAGCAGCGACGGGGATACTAACTATGGCTACACCTTC. Amino acids: CASSDGDTNYGYTF.

The rearrangement uses TRBV5-1 and TRBJ1-4; 9 bases fit TRBD1. V lost 0 bases, J lost 7 bases, and 4 bases stayed unmatched. CDR3 length: 15 residues. Germline loops: CDR1 SGHRS, CDR2 YFSETQ. The chain's CDR3 is CASSLVTGGVEKLFF. CDR3 DNA sequence: TGCGCCAGCAGCTTGGTAACAGGGGGCGTTGAAAAACTGTTTTTT.

J is TRBJ2-1 and V is TRBV7-2, with 12 bases aligning to TRBD2. Germline V gene lookup returns CDR1 SGHTA and CDR2 FQGNSA. With V trimmed by 5 bases and J by 4 bases, 3 bases remained unmatched. This CDR3 is 15 amino acids long. CDR3 loop: CASSTGLAGYNEQFF. The CDR3 bases are TGTGCCAGCAGCACCGGACTAGCGGGGTACAATGAGCAGTTCTTC.

The J gene is TRBJ1-1, the V gene TRBV29-1, with D unclear. Germline values: CDR1 SQVTM, CDR2 ANQGSEA. This CDR3 is 12 amino acids long. The DNA of the CDR3 is TGCAGTGCTATTGGGCCGGCCACTGAAGCTTTCTTT. Translation: CSAIGPATEAFF.

This chain links TRBV18 with TRBJ1-1; TRBD1 aligns across 8 bases. Germline CDR1 reads KGHSH; CDR2 reads LQKENI. V gave up 4 bases and J gave up 1 base; unmatched junction bases: 11. The CDR3 is made up of 17 amino acids. In nucleotides, the CDR3 is TGTGCCAGCTCACTAGAGGGACAGGCCAGCAGGAACACTGAAGCTTTCTTT. Translating gives CASSLEGQASRNTEAFF.

The gene calls are TRBV18 and TRBJ1-1, with TRBD1 matching 8 bases. The V segment lost 3 bases and the J segment 3 bases; nucleotides outside the gene matches: 6. The CDR3 is 15 amino acids. Germline lookup yields CDR1 KGHSH and CDR2 LQKENI. The CDR3, as DNA: TGTGCCAGCTCACCCTCCAGGGGGCCGGACACTGAAGCTTTCTTT. Its translation is CASSPSRGPDTEAFF.

The J gene is TRBJ1-2, the V gene TRBV2; TRBD1 might be the D (6 bases). The germline CDR1 and CDR2 sequences are SNHLY and FYNNEI. V dropped 1 base and J dropped 7 bases, with 10 bases sitting between them. The CDR3 runs to 13 residues. In DNA form, the CDR3 reads TGTGCCAGCAGTGAAGGCAGGGGAACTGGCTACACCTTC. Its translation: CASSEGRGTGYTF.

V and J are TRBV11-2 and TRBJ2-1; 8 bases fit TRBD2. V lost 5 bases and J lost 1; bases outside the gene matches: 10. Germline V gives CDR1 SGHAT, CDR2 FQNNGV. The CDR3 totals 17 residues. The CDR3 reads CASSPVLGGASYNEQFF. The CDR3 nucleotides read TGTGCCAGCAGCCCAGTCCTCGGGGGGGCTTCCTACAATGAGCAGTTCTTC.

The CDR3 here is CASSFRGATGELFF. The CDR3 DNA sequence: TGTGCCAGCAGTTTTCGGGGGGCGACCGGGGAGCTGTTTTTT. V is TRBV27 and J is TRBJ2-2; D is perhaps TRBD2 (7 bases). V lost 3 bases and J lost 5, with 10 bases in between. The germline V gene encodes CDR1 MNHEY and CDR2 SMNVEV (reference sequence). The CDR3 covers 14 residues.

V is TRBV19 and J is TRBJ2-1; D uncertain. V was pared by 3 bases and J by 7 bases, with 16 bases between. In germline, CDR1 is LNHDA, CDR2 SQIVND (reference sequence). This CDR3 is built from 15 residues. The CDR3 loop reads CASSMEGRWANEQFF. DNA for the CDR3: TGTGCCAGTAGTATGGAAGGCAGGTGGGCGAATGAGCAGTTCTTC. Full variable domain (missing parts from reference TRBV19 and TRBJ2-1): DGGITQSPKYLFRKEGQNVTLSCEQNLNHDAMYWYRQDPGQGLRLIYYSQIVNDFQKGDIAEGYSVSREKKESFPLTVTSAQKNPTAFYLCASSMEGRWANEQFFGPGTRLTVL.

The chain combines TRBV11-2 with TRBJ2-1, with no clear D. The CDR3 has 12 residues. CDR1 is SGHAT and CDR2 is FQNNGV in the germline V gene. The V gene lost 6 bases and the J gene lost 6 bases, with 9 bases spanning the gap. CDR3 sequence reads: CASRLTTNEQFF. The CDR3 coding sequence is TGTGCCAGCAGACTAACGACCAATGAGCAGTTCTTC.

CDR3 DNA: TGCGCCAGCAGCTTGGGGGGAGGCAGGAGAAATGGCTACACCTTC. As protein: CASSLGGGRRNGYTF. The chain employs TRBV5-1 and TRBJ1-2; D gene ambiguous. The germline gives CDR1 SGHRS, CDR2 YFSETQ. The CDR3 length is 15 residues. Trimming removed 0 bases at V and 6 bases at J, with 15 bases between.